Shown below are 10 T cell receptor beta chains from a single sample sequenced in a study of post-analysis software for immune sequencing data. Findings and limits, study-wide: Patients used several TRBV segments, including TRBV5-6, TRBV5-1 and TRBV20-1, more often than controls.

Incorporated into the TCR beta cDNA libraries were unique molecular identifiers, which served to reduce PCR and sequencing biases. TCRdb re-analysed the PCR reads in MiXCR, keeping a single row per CDR3 protein. This sample has 750,000 to 950,000 distinct CDR3 sequences, with roughly 58% found just once. For these TCRs, the target antigens are not known. The sample taken for sequencing was blood. The receptors were gathered from a girl aged 10-17 years with multiple sclerosis.

The chain combines TRBV7-9 with TRBJ1-2; D gene unclear. Trimming pared 4 bases from V and 4 bases from J, leaving 13 bases between. Germline lookup yields CDR1 SEHNR and CDR2 FQNEAQ (reference sequence). The CDR3 is made up of 14 amino acids. The CDR3 sequence is CASSSITVGYGYTF. The CDR3 DNA reads as TGTGCCAGCAGCTCTATAACAGTCGGCTATGGCTACACCTTC.

V usage is TRBV7-2 and J usage is TRBJ2-3; 13 bases fit TRBD2. Per the germline V gene, CDR1 is SGHTA and CDR2 is FQGNSA. J gave up 0 bases and V 5 bases, and 8 bases lay outside the gene matches. This CDR3 comprises 18 residues. The CDR3 spells CASSPRTSGGFSTDTQYF. Written as DNA, the CDR3 is TGTGCCAGCAGCCCTAGGACTAGCGGGGGATTTAGCACAGATACGCAGTATTTT.

Details on this clonotype: The junction departs from the called germline gene at one end, perhaps through a read error. The chain employs TRBV12-3 or TRBV12-4 and TRBJ2-5; TRBD1 agrees at 9 bases. The assigned J gene may be wrong: the sequence end matches TRBJ2-7 better. This CDR3 comprises 13 residues. As DNA, the CDR3 is TGTGACAGCAGGAGGACAGGGGCCTACGAGCAGTACTTC. This sequence encodes CDSRRTGAYEQYF.

This rearrangement joins TRBV20-1 to TRBJ2-5, with TRBD2 matching over 7 bases. This CDR3 has 12 residues. Germline CDR1 reads DFQATT; CDR2 reads SNEGSKA (reference sequence). V shed 5 bases, J shed 4 bases, and the junction held 4 bases outside the gene matches. Written as DNA, the CDR3 is TGCAGTGCTCGGGGGAGGGGAGAGACCCAGTACTTC. The encoded protein is CSARGRGETQYF.

The CDR3 nucleotides are TGTGCCAGCAGCACCCGGACAGCTAACTATGGCTACACCTTC. Its protein product is CASSTRTANYGYTF. The rearrangement uses TRBV7-9 and TRBJ1-2; maybe TRBD1 (6 bases). Looked up from germline, CDR1 is SEHNR and CDR2 is FQNEAQ (reference sequence). V shed 5 bases and J shed 0 bases, with 10 bases lying between them. The length of the CDR3 is 14 residues.

The chain combines TRBV4-1 with TRBJ2-5, with D possibly matching TRBD1 (7 bases). Germline CDR1 is MGHRA and CDR2 is YSYEKL. V was shortened by 1 base and J by 4 bases, with 13 bases between the two germline ends. The CDR3 is 15 residues long. CDR3 DNA sequence: TGCGCCAGCAGCCAAGCAGGGGGGCGGGGAGAGACCCAGTACTTC. This gives the protein CASSQAGGRGETQYF.

This clonotype was detected only a few times. This chain connects TRBV7-9 to TRBJ2-1, with 10 bases that match TRBD1. Per the germline V gene, CDR1 is SEHNR and CDR2 is FQNEAQ (reference sequence). J lost 3 bases, V lost 4 bases, and 15 bases had no gene match. This CDR3 has 19 amino acids. The CDR3 reads CASSSRDRGRTGDYNEQFF. Written as DNA, the CDR3 is TGTGCCAGCAGCTCACGGGACAGGGGCCGTACGGGGGACTACAATGAGCAGTTCTTC.

The chain is built from TRBV5-1 and TRBJ2-4, with unresolved D. This CDR3 contains 14 residues. V was cut by 1 base and J by 4 bases, with 9 bases left in between. Germline loops: CDR1 SGHRS, CDR2 YFSETQ. The CDR3 is CASSLSTVKNIQYF. In nucleotides, the CDR3 is TGCGCCAGCAGCTTGTCGACCGTAAAAAACATTCAGTACTTC.

The rearrangement links TRBV15 to TRBJ2-5; no firm D call. The ends were cut back, 0 bases at V and 3 bases at J, with 11 bases in the middle. This CDR3 spans 15 amino acids. In germline, CDR1 is LNHNV, CDR2 YYDKDF (reference sequence). The CDR3 loop reads CATSRDRTPEETQYF. In DNA form, the CDR3 reads TGTGCCACCAGCAGAGATCGGACCCCTGAAGAGACCCAGTACTTC.

As to this clonotype: One junction end disagrees with the germline gene, perhaps due to a read error. The chain couples TRBV7-9 to TRBJ1-2, with TRBD1 matching 8 bases. The CDR3 covers 15 residues. Germline-derived CDR1 and CDR2 are SEHNR and FQNEAQ (reference sequence). The CDR3 region is CASSFDRQGAYGHTF. The CDR3 bases are TGTGCCAGCAGCTTCGACCGGCAGGGGGCTTATGGCCACACCTTC. Based on the CDR3 plus reference TRBV7-9 and TRBJ1-2, the full variable domain is DTGVSQNPRHKITKRGQNVTFRCDPISEHNRLYWYRQTLGQGPEFLTYFQNEAQLEKSRLLSDRFSAERPKGSFSTLEIQRTEQGDSAMYLCASSFDRQGAYGHTFGSGTRLTVV.